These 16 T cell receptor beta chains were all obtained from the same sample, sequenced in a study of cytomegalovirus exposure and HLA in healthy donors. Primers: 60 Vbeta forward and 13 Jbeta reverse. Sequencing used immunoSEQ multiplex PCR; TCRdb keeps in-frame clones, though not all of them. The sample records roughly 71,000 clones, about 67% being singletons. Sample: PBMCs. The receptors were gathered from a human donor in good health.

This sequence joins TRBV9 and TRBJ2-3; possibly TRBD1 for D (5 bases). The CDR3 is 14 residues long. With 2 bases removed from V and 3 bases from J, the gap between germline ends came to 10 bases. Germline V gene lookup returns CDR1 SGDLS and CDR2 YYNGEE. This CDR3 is CASSVQGGTDTQYF. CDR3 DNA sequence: TGTGCCAGCAGCGTCCAGGGTGGTACAGATACGCAGTATTTT. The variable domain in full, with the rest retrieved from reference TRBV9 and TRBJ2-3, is DSGVTQTPKHLITATGQRVTLRCSPRSGDLSVYWYQQSLDQGLQFLIQYYNGEERAKGNILERFSAQQFPDLHSELNLSSLELGDSALYFCASSVQGGTDTQYFGPGTRLTVL.

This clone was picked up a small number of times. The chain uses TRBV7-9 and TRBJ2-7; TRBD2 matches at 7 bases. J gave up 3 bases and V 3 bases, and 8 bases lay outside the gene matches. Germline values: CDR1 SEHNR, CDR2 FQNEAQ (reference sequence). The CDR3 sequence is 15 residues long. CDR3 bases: TGTGCCAGCAGCTTTGGCGGCGGGAGAAACTACGAGCAGTACTTC. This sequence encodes CASSFGGGRNYEQYF.

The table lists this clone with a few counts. The CDR3 loop reads CASSVQANTEAFF. CDR3 nucleotides: TGTGCCAGCAGTGTCCAGGCGAACACTGAAGCTTTCTTT. This rearrangement joins TRBV6-1 to TRBJ1-1; no reliable D call. This CDR3 spans 13 amino acids. The ends were cut back, 4 bases at V and 1 base at J, with 7 bases in the middle. Germline CDR1 is MNHNS and CDR2 is SASEGT.

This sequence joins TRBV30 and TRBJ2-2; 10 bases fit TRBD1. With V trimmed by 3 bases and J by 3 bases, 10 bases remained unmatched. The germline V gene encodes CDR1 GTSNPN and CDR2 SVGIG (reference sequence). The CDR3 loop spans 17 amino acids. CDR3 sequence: CAWRFLDRGRDTGELFF. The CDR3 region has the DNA TGTGCCTGGAGATTTCTTGACAGGGGGCGCGACACCGGGGAGCTGTTTTTT.

The CDR3 DNA reads as TGTGCCAGCAGTGAATCGGGGGGCAGCAATCAGCCCCAGCATTTT. Amino acid sequence: CASSESGGSNQPQHF. V gene TRBV25-1 combines with J gene TRBJ1-5, with D perhaps TRBD1 (6 bases). V was clipped by 1 base and J by 1 base, with 8 bases between them. CDR3 length: 15 amino acids. Per germline, CDR1 MGHDK and CDR2 SYGVNS.

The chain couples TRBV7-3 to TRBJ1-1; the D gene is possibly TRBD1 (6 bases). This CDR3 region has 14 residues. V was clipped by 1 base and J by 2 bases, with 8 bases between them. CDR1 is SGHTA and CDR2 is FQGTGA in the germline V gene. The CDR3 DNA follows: TGTGCCAGCAGCTTAATAGGGGGAAACACTGAAGCTTTCTTT. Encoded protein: CASSLIGGNTEAFF.

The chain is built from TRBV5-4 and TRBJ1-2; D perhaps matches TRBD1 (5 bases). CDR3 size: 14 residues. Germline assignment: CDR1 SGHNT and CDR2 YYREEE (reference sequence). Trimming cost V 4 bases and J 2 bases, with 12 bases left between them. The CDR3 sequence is CASSPAGRNYGYTF. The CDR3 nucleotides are TGTGCCAGCAGCCCCGCAGGGCGGAACTATGGCTACACCTTC. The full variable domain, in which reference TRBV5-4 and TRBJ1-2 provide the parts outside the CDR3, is ETGVTQSPTHLIKTRGQQVTLRCSSQSGHNTVSWYQQALGQGPQFIFQYYREEENGRGNFPPRFSGLQFPNYSSELNVNALELDDSALYLCASSPAGRNYGYTFGSGTRLTVV.

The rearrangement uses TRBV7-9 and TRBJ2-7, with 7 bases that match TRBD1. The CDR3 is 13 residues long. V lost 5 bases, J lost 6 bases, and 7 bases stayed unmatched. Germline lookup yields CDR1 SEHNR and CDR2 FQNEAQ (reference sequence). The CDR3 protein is CASSAPGQSEQYF. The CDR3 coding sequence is TGTGCCAGCAGCGCACCGGGACAGAGCGAGCAGTACTTC.

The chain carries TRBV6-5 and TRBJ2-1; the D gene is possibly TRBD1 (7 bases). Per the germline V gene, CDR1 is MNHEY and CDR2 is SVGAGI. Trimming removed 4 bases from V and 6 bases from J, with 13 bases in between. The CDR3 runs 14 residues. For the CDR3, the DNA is TGTGCCAGCAGTTGGGAGGACAGGAGCAATGAGCAGTTCTTC. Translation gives CASSWEDRSNEQFF.

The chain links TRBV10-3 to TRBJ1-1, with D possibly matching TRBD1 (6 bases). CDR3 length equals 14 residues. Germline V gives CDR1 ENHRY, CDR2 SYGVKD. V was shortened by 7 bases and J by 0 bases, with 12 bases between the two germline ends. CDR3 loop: CAITAGAMNTEAFF. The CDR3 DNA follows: TGTGCCATCACTGCAGGGGCTATGAACACTGAAGCTTTCTTT.

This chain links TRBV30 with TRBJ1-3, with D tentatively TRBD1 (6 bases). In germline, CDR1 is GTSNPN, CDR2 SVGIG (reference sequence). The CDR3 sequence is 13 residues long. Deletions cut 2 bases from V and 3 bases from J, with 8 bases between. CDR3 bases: TGTGCCTGGAGTAAGGACAGTGGAAACACCATATATTTT. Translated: CAWSKDSGNTIYF.

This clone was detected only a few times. The CDR3 DNA is TGCGCCAGCAGCTATGACAGTACTGAAGCTTTCTTT. Translation: CASSYDSTEAFF. The chain is built from TRBV5-1 and TRBJ1-1, with D maybe TRBD1 (5 bases). Germline lookup yields CDR1 SGHRS and CDR2 YFSETQ. V lost 3 bases and J 5 bases, leaving 8 bases between the germline ends. There are 12 residues in the CDR3.

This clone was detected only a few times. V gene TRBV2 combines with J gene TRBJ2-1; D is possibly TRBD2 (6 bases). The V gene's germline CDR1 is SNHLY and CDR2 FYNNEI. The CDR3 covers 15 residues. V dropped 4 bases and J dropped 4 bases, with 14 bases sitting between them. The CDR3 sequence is CASSGEPRGYNEQFF. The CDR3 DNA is TGTGCCAGCAGTGGAGAGCCCCGGGGGTACAATGAGCAGTTCTTC.

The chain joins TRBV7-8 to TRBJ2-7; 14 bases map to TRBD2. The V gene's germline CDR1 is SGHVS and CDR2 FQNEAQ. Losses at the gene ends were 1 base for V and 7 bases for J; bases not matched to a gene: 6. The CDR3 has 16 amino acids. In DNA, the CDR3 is TGTGCCAGCAGCTTAGGGGGACTAGCGGGAGCGGGGGAGCAGTACTTC. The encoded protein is CASSLGGLAGAGEQYF.

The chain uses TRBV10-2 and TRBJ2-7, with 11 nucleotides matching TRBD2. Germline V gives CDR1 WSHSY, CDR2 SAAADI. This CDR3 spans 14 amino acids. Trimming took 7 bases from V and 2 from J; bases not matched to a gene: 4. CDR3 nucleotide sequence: TGCGCCAGCACCCCACTAGCGGGGGCCTACGAGCAGTACTTC. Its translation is CASTPLAGAYEQYF.

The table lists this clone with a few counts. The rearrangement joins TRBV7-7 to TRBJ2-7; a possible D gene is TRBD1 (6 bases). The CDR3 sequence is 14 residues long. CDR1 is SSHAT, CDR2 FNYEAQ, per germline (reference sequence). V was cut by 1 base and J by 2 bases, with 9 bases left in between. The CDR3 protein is CASSLGTVAYEQYF. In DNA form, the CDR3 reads TGTGCCAGCAGCTTAGGGACAGTTGCCTACGAGCAGTACTTC.